A selection of T cell receptor beta chains follows, all from one sample in a study of blood T cell repertoires in COVID-19. Profiled with immunoSEQ multiplex PCR; TCRdb holds only in-frame clones, not every one. Of 200,000 to 250,000 clones listed, approximately 85% are singletons. The sequenced material came from PBMCs or T cells enriched from blood (not recorded which). These receptors all stem from a woman aged 50 to 65 who had recovered from COVID-19. Each CDR3 is given with its conserved first and last residue. A D gene is named only where the DNA matches it firmly. Some rows mark clone size as missing; the rest say once, few, many or name a class of expanded clone.

>NA|TRBJ2-7|TRBD1|TRBV19
CASRATGGRYEQYF
TGTGCCAGTAGGGCGACAGGGGGCCGCTACGAGCAGTACTTC
>NA|TRBJ2-7|NA|TRBV11-2
CASSLGTAYEQYF
TGTGCCAGCAGCCTCGGGACTGCCTACGAGCAGTACTTC
>NA|TRBJ1-2|NA|TRBV29-1
CSVEGERVVGGYTF
TGCAGCGTTGAAGGAGAGAGGGTTGTAGGTGGCTACACCTTC
>NA|TRBJ2-7|NA|TRBV28
CASSSQGYSVYEQYF
TGTGCCAGCAGTTCACAGGGTTACTCAGTCTACGAGCAGTACTTC
>NA|TRBJ2-7|TRBD1|TRBV18
CASSPVDRGASEQYF
TGTGCCAGCTCACCCGTGGACAGGGGGGCGTCCGAGCAGTACTTC
>NA|TRBJ2-6|TRBD1|TRBV7-2
CASSLSGGTSGANVLTF
TGTGCCAGCAGCTTATCAGGGGGAACCTCTGGGGCCAACGTCCTGACTTTC
>once|TRBJ1-5|NA|TRBV21-1
CASSKGGGSGGPQHF
TGTGCCAGCAGCAAAGGGGGAGGGTCCGGTGGGCCCCAGCATTTT
>NA|TRBJ1-5|TRBD1|TRBV7-2
CASVSGTASNQPQHF
TGTGCCAGCGTCTCCGGGACAGCTAGCAATCAGCCCCAGCATTTT
>NA|TRBJ2-2|TRBD2|TRBV7-2
CASSFTSGVAGELFF
TGTGCCAGCAGCTTCACTAGCGGGGTGGCCGGGGAGCTGTTTTTT
>NA|TRBJ2-3|TRBD1|TRBV6-2/TRBV6-3
CASSYTRGIADTQYF
TGTGCCAGCAGTTACACCAGGGGGATCGCAGATACGCAGTATTTT
>NA|TRBJ2-2|TRBD2|TRBV7-7
CASSLLAGGTGELFF
TGTGCTAGCAGCTTACTAGCGGGGGGCACCGGGGAGCTGTTTTTT
>NA|TRBJ2-5|TRBD2|TRBV5-1
CASSLGRWDSGTSGSGETQYF
TGCGCCAGCAGCTTGGGGCGTTGGGACAGCGGGACTAGCGGGAGCGGTGAGACCCAGTACTTC
>few|TRBJ1-1|NA|TRBV7-8
CASSTHWEPNTEAFF
TGTGCCAGCAGCACCCACTGGGAGCCGAACACTGAAGCTTTCTTT
>once|TRBJ1-2|TRBD1|TRBV19
CASSTGQHTPAGYTF
TGTGCCAGTAGCACGGGACAGCATACCCCGGCTGGCTACACCTTC
>NA|TRBJ1-3|NA|TRBV11-1
CASSFGQSGNTIYF
TGTGCCAGCAGCTTCGGACAATCTGGAAACACCATATATTTT
>few|TRBJ1-6|NA|TRBV6-4
CASSDSENSPLHF
TGTGCCAGCAGTGACTCGGAGAATTCACCCCTCCACTTT
>few|TRBJ1-5|NA|TRBV6-5
CASTKMDSYQPQHF
TGTGCCAGCACTAAAATGGACAGCTATCAGCCCCAGCATTTT
>few|TRBJ2-1|NA|TRBV28
CASSRGGDYNEQFF
TGTGCCAGCAGCCGCGGTGGCGACTACAATGAGCAGTTCTTC
>NA|TRBJ1-2|TRBD1|TRBV9
CASNRQGLRDGYTF
TGTGCCAGCAACCGACAGGGCCTTAGGGATGGCTACACCTTC
>NA|TRBJ2-3|TRBD2|TRBV11-2
CASSLSGGDPDTQYF
TGTGCCAGCAGCTTAAGCGGGGGGGACCCAGATACGCAGTATTTT
>NA|TRBJ1-4|NA|TRBV18
CASSPPDLIKKLFF
TGTGCCAGCTCACCGCCAGATCTCATTAAAAAACTGTTTTTT
>many|TRBJ2-1|NA|TRBV13
CASSSAVSYNEQFF
TGTGCCAGCAGCTCAGCGGTTTCCTACAATGAGCAGTTCTTC
>NA|TRBJ2-1|TRBD2|TRBV9
CASSAGLAGGSRQFF
TGTGCCAGCAGCGCGGGACTAGCGGGAGGAAGTCGGCAGTTCTTC
>NA|TRBJ2-7|TRBD1|TRBV6-5
CASRVRGRLEQYF
TGTGCCAGCAGGGTAAGGGGGCGGCTCGAGCAGTACTTC
>NA|TRBJ2-7|TRBD2|TRBV18
CASSPDGGTYEQYF
TGTGCCAGCTCACCCGACGGGGGGACCTACGAGCAGTACTTC
>NA|TRBJ1-5|TRBD1|TRBV3-1/TRBV3-2
CASSHSGTGINQPQHF
TGTGCCAGCAGCCACTCCGGGACAGGGATAAATCAGCCCCAGCATTTT
>NA|TRBJ1-4|TRBD1|TRBV5-1
CASSSLPTGGDEKLFF
TGCGCCAGCAGCTCACTCCCTACAGGGGGCGATGAAAAACTGTTTTTT
>NA|TRBJ1-2|TRBD1|TRBV4-1
CASSQERGGQRIYGYTF
TGCGCCAGCAGCCAAGAACGGGGGGGACAGCGAATCTATGGCTACACCTTC
>few|TRBJ1-5|NA|TRBV21-1
CASSTDIGNSNQPQHF
TGTGCCAGCAGCACGGACATCGGTAATAGCAATCAGCCCCAGCATTTT
>few|TRBJ1-6|NA|TRBV30
CAWSPGPNSPLHF
TGTGCCTGGAGTCCAGGTCCCAATTCACCCCTCCACTTT
>NA|TRBJ2-6|TRBD1|TRBV19
CASSHRGRGSGANVLTF
TGTGCCAGTAGTCACAGGGGTCGGGGCTCTGGGGCCAACGTCCTGACTTTC
>NA|TRBJ1-1|NA|TRBV5-1
CASSYLQGSTEAFF
TGCGCCAGCAGCTACTTACAGGGCTCCACTGAAGCTTTCTTT
>NA|TRBJ1-5|TRBD1|TRBV29-1
CSVWTGNNQPQHF
TGCAGCGTTTGGACAGGCAACAATCAGCCCCAGCATTTT
>NA|TRBJ2-2|TRBD2|TRBV7-9
CASSLGPAGGPTGELFF
TGTGCCAGCAGCTTAGGTCCAGCGGGAGGGCCCACCGGGGAGCTGTTTTTT
>few|TRBJ1-2|TRBD1|TRBV5-5
CASSPGQGYGYTF
TGTGCCAGCAGCCCCGGACAGGGATATGGCTACACCTTC
>NA|TRBJ2-7|TRBD2|TRBV6-6
CASSPPLLAGPSYEQYF
TGTGCCAGCAGTCCGCCCCTACTAGCGGGGCCGTCCTACGAGCAGTACTTC
>NA|TRBJ2-3|TRBD2|TRBV4-2
CASSQDPAGGLRDTQYF
TGTGCCAGCAGCCAAGACCCAGCGGGGGGACTAAGGGATACGCAGTATTTT
>NA|TRBJ2-1|NA|TRBV7-2
CASSRTTTRSSSYNEQFF
TGTGCCAGCAGCCGTACTACAACACGGTCGAGCTCCTACAATGAGCAGTTCTTC
>NA|TRBJ2-2|NA|TRBV6-4
CASSDSRGPGELFF
TGTGCCAGCAGTGACTCACGAGGGCCCGGGGAGCTGTTTTTT
>NA|TRBJ2-7|NA|TRBV20-1
CSASQATFYEQYF
TGCAGTGCTAGTCAGGCTACCTTCTACGAGCAGTACTTC
>NA|TRBJ2-1|NA|TRBV2
CASKKIEPIAEQFF
TGTGCCAGCAAGAAGATAGAACCGATTGCCGAGCAGTTCTTC
>NA|TRBJ2-5|NA|TRBV7-2
CASSFVMETQYF
TGTGCCAGCAGCTTTGTCATGGAGACCCAGTACTTC
>NA|TRBJ2-5|TRBD2|TRBV28
CASRPLSGRETQYF
TGTGCCAGCAGACCCCTTAGCGGGAGGGAGACCCAGTACTTC
>NA|TRBJ1-1|TRBD1|TRBV7-9
CASSFGTGGGTTEAFF
TGTGCCAGCAGCTTCGGGACAGGGGGCGGTACGACTGAAGCTTTCTTT
>NA|TRBJ1-4|NA|TRBV13
CASSTRVANEKLFF
TGTGCCAGCAGTACCCGAGTGGCTAATGAAAAACTGTTTTTT
>NA|TRBJ2-1|TRBD1|TRBV7-6
CASSRKTGRGSEQFF
TGTGCCAGCAGCCGTAAGACAGGGCGAGGGAGTGAGCAGTTCTTC